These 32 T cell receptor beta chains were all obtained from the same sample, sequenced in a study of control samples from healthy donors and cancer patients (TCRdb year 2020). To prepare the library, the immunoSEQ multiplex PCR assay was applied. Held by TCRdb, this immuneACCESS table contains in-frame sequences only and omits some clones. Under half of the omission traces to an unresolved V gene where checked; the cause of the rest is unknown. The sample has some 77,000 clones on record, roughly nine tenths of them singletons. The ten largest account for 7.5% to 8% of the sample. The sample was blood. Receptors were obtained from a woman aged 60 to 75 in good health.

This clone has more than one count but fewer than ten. In DNA, the CDR3 is TGTGCCAGCAGCGAACAGGGGGTTTATGTTGCTCGTTCACCCCTCCACTTT. This sequence encodes CASSEQGVYVARSPLHF. V usage is TRBV2 and J usage is TRBJ1-6, with TRBD1 matching over 8 bases. Germline V lookup: CDR1 SNHLY, CDR2 FYNNEI. V lost 6 bases to trimming and J lost 9 bases; unmatched junction nucleotides: 16. CDR3 length equals 17 residues. Drawing the rest from reference TRBV2 and TRBJ1-6, the complete variable domain is EPEVTQTPSHQVTQMGQEVILRCVPISNHLYFYWYRQILGQKVEFLVSFYNNEISEKSEIFDDQFSVERPDGSNFTLKIRSTKLEDSAMYFCASSEQGVYVARSPLHFGNGTRLTVT.

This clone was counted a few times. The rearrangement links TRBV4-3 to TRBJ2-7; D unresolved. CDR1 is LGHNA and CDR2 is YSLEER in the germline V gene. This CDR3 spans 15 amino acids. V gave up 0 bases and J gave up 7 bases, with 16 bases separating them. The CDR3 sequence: CASSQDEDPYLEQYF. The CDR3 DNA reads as TGCGCCAGCAGCCAAGATGAGGACCCCTACCTGGAGCAGTACTTC.

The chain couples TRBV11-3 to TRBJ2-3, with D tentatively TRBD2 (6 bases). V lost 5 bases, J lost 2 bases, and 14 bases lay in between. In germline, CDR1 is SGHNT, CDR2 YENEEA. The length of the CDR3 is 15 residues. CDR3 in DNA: TGTGCCAGCAGCCCTAGGGTAGCGGACACAGATACGCAGTATTTT. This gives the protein CASSPRVADTDTQYF.

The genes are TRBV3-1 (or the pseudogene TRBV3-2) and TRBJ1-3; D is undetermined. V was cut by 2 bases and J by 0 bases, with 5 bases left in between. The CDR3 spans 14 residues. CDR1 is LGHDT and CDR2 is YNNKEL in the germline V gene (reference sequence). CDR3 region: CASSQPSSGNTIYF. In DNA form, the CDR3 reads TGTGCCAGCAGCCAACCGAGCTCTGGAAACACCATATATTTT.

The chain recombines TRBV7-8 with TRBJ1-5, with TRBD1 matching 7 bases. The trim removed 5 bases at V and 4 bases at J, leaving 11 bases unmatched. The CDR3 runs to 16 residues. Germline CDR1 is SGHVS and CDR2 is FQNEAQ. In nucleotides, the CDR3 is TGTGCCAGCAGCCCTACCCGGGACAGAGCAAATCAGCCCCAGCATTTT. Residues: CASSPTRDRANQPQHF.

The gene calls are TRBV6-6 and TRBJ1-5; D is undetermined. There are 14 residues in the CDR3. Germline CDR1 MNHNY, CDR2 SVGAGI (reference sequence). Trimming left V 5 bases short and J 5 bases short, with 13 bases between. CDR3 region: CASSTDLNYQPQHF. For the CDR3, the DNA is TGTGCCAGCAGTACCGACCTTAATTATCAGCCCCAGCATTTT.

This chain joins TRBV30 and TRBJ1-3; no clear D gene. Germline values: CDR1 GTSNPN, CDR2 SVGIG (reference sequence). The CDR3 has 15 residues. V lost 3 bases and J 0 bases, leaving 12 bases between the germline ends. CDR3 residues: CAWRDPERSGNTIYF. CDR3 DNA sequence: TGTGCCTGGAGAGACCCCGAGCGCTCTGGAAACACCATATATTTT.

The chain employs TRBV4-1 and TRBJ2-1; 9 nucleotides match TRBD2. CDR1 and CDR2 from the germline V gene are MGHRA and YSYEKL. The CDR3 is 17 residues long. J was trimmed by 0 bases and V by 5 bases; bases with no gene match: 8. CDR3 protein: CASSYGSGGSSYNEQFF. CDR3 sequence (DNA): TGCGCCAGCAGCTACGGTAGCGGGGGTAGCTCCTACAATGAGCAGTTCTTC.

The CDR3 nucleotides read TGCGCCAGTCGGAGGGAGCTGATCATGAACACTGAAGCTTTCTTT. It yields the protein CASRRELIMNTEAFF. The chain employs TRBV4-1 and TRBJ1-1, with no clear D. Trimming removed 9 bases from V and 0 bases from J, with 17 bases in between. The germline V gene has CDR1 MGHRA and CDR2 YSYEKL. This CDR3 spans 15 amino acids.

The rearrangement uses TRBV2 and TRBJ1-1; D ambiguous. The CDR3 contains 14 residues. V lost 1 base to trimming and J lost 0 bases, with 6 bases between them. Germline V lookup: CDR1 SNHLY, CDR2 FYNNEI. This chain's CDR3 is CASSEDSLNTEAFF. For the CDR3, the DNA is TGTGCCAGCAGTGAAGACAGTTTGAACACTGAAGCTTTCTTT.

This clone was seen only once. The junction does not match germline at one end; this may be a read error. CDR3 DNA: TGCGCCAGCAGCATGCGACTCTTGGGGGGATACAATGATCAGTTCTTC. The encoded protein is CASSMRLLGGYNDQFF. The rearrangement links TRBV5-1 to TRBJ2-1, with a tentative D call TRBD2 (6 bases). CDR1 and CDR2 from the germline V gene are SGHRS and YFSETQ. The CDR3 loop spans 16 amino acids.

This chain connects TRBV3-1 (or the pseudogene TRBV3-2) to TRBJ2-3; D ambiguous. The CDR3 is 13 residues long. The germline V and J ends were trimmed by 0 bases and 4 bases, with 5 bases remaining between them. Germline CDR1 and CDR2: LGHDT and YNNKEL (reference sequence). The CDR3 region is CASSQDLPDTQYF. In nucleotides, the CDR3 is TGTGCCAGCAGCCAAGATTTACCAGATACGCAGTATTTT.

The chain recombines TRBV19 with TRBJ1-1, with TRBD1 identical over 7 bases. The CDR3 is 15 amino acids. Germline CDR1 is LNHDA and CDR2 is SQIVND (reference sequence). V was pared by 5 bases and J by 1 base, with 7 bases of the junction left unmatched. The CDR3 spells CASSGWDSKNTEAFF. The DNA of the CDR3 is TGTGCCAGTAGTGGGTGGGACAGCAAGAACACTGAAGCTTTCTTT.

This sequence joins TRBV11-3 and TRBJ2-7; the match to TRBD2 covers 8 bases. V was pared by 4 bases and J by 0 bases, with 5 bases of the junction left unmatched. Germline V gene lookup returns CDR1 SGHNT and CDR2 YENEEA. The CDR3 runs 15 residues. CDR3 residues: CASSWRGDRSYEQYF. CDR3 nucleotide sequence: TGTGCCAGCAGCTGGCGGGGGGACCGCTCCTACGAGCAGTACTTC.

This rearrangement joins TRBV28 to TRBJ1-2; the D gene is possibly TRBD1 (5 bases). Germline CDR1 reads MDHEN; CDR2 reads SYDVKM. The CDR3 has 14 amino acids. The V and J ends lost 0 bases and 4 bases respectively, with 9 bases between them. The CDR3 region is CASSLWGRTYGYTF. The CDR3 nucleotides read TGTGCCAGCAGTTTATGGGGGCGAACCTATGGCTACACCTTC.

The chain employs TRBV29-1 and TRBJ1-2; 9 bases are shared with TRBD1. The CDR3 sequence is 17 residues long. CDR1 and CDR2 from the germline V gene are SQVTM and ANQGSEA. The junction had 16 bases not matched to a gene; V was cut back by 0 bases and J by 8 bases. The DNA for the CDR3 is TGCAGCGTTGAAGATCGGGGGCGTGGGGGACAGGGTTTAGGCTACACCTTC. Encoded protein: CSVEDRGRGGQGLGYTF.

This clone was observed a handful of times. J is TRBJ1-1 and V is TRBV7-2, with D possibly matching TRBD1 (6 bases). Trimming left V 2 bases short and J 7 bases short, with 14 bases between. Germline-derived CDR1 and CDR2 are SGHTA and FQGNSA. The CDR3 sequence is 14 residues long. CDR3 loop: CASSLLQGRDEAFF. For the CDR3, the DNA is TGTGCCAGCAGCTTATTACAGGGACGTGATGAAGCTTTCTTT. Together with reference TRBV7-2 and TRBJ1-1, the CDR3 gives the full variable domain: GAGVSQSPSNKVTEKGKDVELRCDPISGHTALYWYRQSLGQGLEFLIYFQGNSAPDKSGLPSDRFSAERTGGSVSTLTIQRTQQEDSAVYLCASSLLQGRDEAFFGQGTRLTVV.

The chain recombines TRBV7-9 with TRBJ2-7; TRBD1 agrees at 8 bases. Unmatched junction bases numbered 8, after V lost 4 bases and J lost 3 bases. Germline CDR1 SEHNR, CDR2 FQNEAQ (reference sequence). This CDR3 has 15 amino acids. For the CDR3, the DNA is TGTGCCAGCAGCTCTATCACAGGGGGATACTACGAGCAGTACTTC. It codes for CASSSITGGYYEQYF.

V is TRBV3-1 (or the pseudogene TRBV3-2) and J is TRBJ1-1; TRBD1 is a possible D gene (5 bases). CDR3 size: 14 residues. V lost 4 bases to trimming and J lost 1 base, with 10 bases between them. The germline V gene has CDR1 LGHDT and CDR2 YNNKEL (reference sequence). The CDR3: CASSPRDGNTEAFF. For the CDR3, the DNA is TGTGCCAGCAGCCCCAGGGACGGGAACACTGAAGCTTTCTTT.

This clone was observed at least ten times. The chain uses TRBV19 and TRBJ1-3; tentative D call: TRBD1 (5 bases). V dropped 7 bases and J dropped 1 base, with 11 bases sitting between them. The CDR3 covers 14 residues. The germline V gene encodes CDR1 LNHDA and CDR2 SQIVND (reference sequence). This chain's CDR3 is CASTRGGSGNTIYF. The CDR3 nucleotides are TGTGCCAGTACGAGGGGAGGATCTGGAAACACCATATATTTT.

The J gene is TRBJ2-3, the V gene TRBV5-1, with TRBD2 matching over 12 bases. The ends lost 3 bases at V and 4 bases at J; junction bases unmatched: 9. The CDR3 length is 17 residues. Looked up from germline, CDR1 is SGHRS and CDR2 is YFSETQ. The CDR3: CASSSSLAGGQSDTQYF. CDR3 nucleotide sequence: TGCGCCAGCAGCTCCTCTCTAGCGGGGGGGCAATCAGATACGCAGTATTTT.

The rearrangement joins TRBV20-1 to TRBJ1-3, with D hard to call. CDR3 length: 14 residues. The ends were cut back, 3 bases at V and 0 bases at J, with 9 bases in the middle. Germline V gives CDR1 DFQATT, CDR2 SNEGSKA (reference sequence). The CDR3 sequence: CSASRSDSGNTIYF. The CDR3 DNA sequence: TGCAGTGCTAGTAGGTCCGACTCTGGAAACACCATATATTTT.

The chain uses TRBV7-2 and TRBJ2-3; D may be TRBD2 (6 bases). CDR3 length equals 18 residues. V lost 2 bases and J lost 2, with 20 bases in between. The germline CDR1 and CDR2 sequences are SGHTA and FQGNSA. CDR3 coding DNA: TGTGCCAGCAGCTTATATGTCACTAGCTTGACCTACACAGATACGCAGTATTTT. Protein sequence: CASSLYVTSLTYTDTQYF.

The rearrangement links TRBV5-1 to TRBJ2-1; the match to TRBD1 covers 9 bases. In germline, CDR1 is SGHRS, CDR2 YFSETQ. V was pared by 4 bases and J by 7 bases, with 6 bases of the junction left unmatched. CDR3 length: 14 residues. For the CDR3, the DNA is TGCGCCAGCAGCGGGGGGACAGGGTCGAATGAGCAGTTCTTC. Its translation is CASSGGTGSNEQFF.

The chain's CDR3 is CASSFDREQYF. The CDR3 DNA reads as TGTGCCAGCAGCTTTGACCGGGAGCAGTACTTC. The chain uses TRBV7-9 and TRBJ2-7; D gene unclear. Germline V lookup: CDR1 SEHNR, CDR2 FQNEAQ (reference sequence). CDR3 length equals 11 residues. V lost 3 bases, J lost 7 bases, and 7 bases lay in between.

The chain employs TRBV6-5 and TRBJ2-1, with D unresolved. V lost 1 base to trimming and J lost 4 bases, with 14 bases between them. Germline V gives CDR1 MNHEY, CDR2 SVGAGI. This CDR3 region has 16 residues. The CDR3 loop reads CASSYLGSFVYNEQFF. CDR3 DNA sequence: TGTGCCAGCAGTTACTTGGGCTCGTTCGTGTACAATGAGCAGTTCTTC.

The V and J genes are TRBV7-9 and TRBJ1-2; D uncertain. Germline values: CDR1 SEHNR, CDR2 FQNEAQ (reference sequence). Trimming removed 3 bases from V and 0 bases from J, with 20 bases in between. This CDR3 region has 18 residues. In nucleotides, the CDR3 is TGTGCCAGCAGCTTCCACACCCCATATACCCAAGCTAACTATGGCTACACCTTC. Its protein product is CASSFHTPYTQANYGYTF.

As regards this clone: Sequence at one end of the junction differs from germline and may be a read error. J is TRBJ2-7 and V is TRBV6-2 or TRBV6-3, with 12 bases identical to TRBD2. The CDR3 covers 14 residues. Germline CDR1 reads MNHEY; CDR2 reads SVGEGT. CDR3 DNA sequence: TGTGCCAGCAGTTCGTTCCGACTAGCGGGGGAGCACTACTTC. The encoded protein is CASSSFRLAGEHYF.

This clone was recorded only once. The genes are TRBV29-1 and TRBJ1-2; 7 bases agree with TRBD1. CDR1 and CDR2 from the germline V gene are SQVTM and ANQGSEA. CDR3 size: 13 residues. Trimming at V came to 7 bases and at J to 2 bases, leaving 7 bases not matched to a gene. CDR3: CSAGTALNYGYTF. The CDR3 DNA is TGCAGCGCTGGGACAGCGTTGAACTATGGCTACACCTTC.

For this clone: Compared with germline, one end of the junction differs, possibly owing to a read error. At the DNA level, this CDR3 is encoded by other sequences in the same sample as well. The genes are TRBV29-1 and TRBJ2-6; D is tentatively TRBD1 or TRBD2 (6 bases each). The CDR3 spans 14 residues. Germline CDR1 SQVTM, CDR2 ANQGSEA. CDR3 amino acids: CSAKGGSGANVLTF. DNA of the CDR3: TGCAGCGCCAAGGGGGGCTCTGGGGCCAACGTCCTGACTTTT.

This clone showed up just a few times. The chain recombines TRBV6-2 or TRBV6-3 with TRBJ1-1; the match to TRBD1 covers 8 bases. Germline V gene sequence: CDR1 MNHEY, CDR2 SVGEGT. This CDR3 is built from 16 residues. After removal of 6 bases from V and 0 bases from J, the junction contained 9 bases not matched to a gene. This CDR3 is CASSQTRTGMNTEAFF. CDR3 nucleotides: TGTGCCAGCAGCCAAACCAGGACAGGGATGAACACTGAAGCTTTCTTT.

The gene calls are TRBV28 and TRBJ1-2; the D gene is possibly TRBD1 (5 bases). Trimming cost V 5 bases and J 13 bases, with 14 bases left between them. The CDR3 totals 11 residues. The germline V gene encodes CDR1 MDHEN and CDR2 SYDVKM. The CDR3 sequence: CASSPKGPGTF. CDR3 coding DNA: TGTGCCAGCAGTCCCAAGGGACCCGGCACCTTC.